This T cell receptor beta chain came from a study of blood T cell repertoires in COVID-19. Overall study context: The United States, Italy and Spain provided the acute and convalescent COVID-19 samples.

Original data processing: Amplification of reference gene primers provided the estimated nucleated cell counts. Here immunoSEQ multiplex PCR was the method, and the copy in TCRdb shows in-frame clones only, minus some. That table gives V, J and clone size, and the DNA gave D and trimming. The repertoire holds roughly 80,000 clones, about 90% seen once, with 5% to 6.5% in the top ten. CDR3 length: 15 residues. Germline V gives CDR1 LGHDT, CDR2 YNNKEL (reference sequence). The V and J ends lost 1 base and 10 bases respectively, with 14 bases between them. This sequence joins TRBV3-1 (or the pseudogene TRBV3-2) and TRBJ1-6, with D tentatively TRBD1 (5 bases). The sequencing input was peripheral blood. The receptor was derived from a man aged 50 to 60 with active COVID-19. The CDR3 region is CASSQVSQGGSPLHF. CDR3 bases: TGTGCCAGCAGCCAAGTAAGTCAGGGCGGCTCACCCCTCCACTTT.